There are a few counts of the clone carrying this T cell receptor (beta chain). Antigen: not known. Germline V gene lookup returns CDR1 MDHEN and CDR2 SYDVKM. The V and J ends lost 6 bases and 13 bases respectively, with 21 bases between them. The CDR3 sequence is 13 residues long. These data originate in a study of T cells in Graves' hyperthyroidism and ophthalmopathy. Regarding the study as a whole: Patients with ophthalmopathy were separated from those with stable hyperthyroidism by a 13 V-J model. Blood also held most thyroid clonotypes expanded beyond 0.001. The model made its ophthalmopathy prediction, and onset followed a median approximately 7 months later.

The source material, RNA transcripts, was used to amplify TCR beta CDR3 regions. Using the HTBI primer set, a first-round RT-PCR was run on the TCR CDR3. TCRdb ran MiXCR on the multiplex PCR reads and lists one entry per CDR3 protein. The sample has fewer than 350,000 distinct CDR3 sequences; around 20% are singletons. The material sequenced was blood. The source of this sequence is a woman between 45 and 65 years old with Graves' hyperthyroidism. V usage is TRBV28 and J usage is TRBJ2-5; D gene unclear. The CDR3: CASSPHVVPGAYF. The DNA for the CDR3 is TGTGCCAGCAGCCCGCATGTAGTGCCTGGCGCGTACTTC.